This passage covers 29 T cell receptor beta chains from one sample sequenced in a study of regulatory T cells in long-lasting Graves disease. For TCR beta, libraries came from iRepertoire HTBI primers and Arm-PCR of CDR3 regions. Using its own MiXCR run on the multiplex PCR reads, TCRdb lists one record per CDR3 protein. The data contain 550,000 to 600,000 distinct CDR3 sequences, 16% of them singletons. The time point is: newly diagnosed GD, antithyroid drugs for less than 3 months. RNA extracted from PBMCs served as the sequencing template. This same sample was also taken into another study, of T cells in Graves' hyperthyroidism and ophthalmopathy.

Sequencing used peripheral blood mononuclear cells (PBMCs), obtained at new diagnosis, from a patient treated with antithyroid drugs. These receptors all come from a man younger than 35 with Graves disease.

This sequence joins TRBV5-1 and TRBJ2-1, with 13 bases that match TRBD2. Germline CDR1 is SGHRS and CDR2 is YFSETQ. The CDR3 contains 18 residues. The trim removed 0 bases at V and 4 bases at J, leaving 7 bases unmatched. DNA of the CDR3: TGCGCCAGCAGCTTGGCAGTCCAACTAGCGGGAGGGTACAATGAGCAGTTCTTC. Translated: CASSLAVQLAGGYNEQFF.

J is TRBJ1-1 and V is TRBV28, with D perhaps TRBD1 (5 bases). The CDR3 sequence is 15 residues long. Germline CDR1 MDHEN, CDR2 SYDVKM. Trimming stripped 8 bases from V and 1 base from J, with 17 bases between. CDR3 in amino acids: CASHFGAPGNTEAFF. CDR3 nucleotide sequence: TGTGCCAGCCACTTCGGGGCTCCTGGGAACACTGAAGCTTTCTTT.

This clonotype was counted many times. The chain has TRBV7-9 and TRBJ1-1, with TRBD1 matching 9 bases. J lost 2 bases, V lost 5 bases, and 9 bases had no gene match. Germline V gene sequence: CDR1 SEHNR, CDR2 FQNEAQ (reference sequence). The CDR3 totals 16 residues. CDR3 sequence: CASSPAGTGRNTEAFF. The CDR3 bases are TGTGCCAGCAGCCCCGCGGGGACAGGGAGAAACACTGAAGCTTTCTTT.

The CDR3 protein is CASSPSPGQGLYEQYF. The CDR3, as DNA: TGTGCCAGCAGCCCCTCTCCGGGACAGGGATTATACGAGCAGTACTTC. The gene calls are TRBV27 and TRBJ2-7, with 9 positions matching TRBD1. Germline V gene lookup returns CDR1 MNHEY and CDR2 SMNVEV (reference sequence). The CDR3 length is 16 residues. Trimming at V came to 6 bases and at J to 4 bases, leaving 13 bases not matched to a gene.

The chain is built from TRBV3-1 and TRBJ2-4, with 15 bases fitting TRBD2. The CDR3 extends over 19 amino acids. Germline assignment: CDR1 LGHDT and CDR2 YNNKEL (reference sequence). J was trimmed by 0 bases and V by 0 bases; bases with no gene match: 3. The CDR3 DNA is TGTGCCAGCAGCCAAGAGGGACTAGCGGGAGGATTAGCCAAAAACATTCAGTACTTC. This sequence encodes CASSQEGLAGGLAKNIQYF.

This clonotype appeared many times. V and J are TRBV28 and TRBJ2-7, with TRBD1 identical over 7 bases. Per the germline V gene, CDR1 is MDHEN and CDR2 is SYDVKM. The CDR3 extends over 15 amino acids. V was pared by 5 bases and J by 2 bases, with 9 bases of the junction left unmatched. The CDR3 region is CASSLEGAGPYEQYF. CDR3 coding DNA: TGTGCCAGCAGTCTAGAGGGGGCCGGCCCCTACGAGCAGTACTTC.

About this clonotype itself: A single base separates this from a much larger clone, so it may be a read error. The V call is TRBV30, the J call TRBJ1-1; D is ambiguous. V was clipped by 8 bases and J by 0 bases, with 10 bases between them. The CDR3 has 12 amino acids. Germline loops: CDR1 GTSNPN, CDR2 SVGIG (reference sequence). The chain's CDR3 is CARGKMNTEAFF. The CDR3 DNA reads TGTGCCCGGGGAAAGATGAACACTGAAGCTTTCTTT.

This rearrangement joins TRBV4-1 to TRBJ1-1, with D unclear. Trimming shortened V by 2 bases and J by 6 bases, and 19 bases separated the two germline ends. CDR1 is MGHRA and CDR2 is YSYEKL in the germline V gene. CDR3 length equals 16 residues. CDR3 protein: CASSQRGRTVGPEAFF. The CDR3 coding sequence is TGCGCCAGCAGCCAAAGAGGACGGACCGTAGGCCCTGAAGCTTTCTTT.

CDR3 region: CASSGPESGGTEAFF. DNA of the CDR3: TGTGCCAGCAGCGGACCCGAATCCGGAGGCACTGAAGCTTTCTTT. V usage is TRBV6-1 and J usage is TRBJ1-1; no clear D. Germline-derived CDR1 and CDR2 are MNHNS and SASEGT. The length of the CDR3 is 15 residues. Trimming took off 6 bases at V and 4 bases at J, with 18 bases between the two ends.

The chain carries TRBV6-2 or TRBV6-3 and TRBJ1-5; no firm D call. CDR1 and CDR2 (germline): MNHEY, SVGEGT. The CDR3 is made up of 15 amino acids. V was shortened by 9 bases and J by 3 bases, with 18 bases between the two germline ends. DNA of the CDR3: TGTGCCAGTCATGAGCCCGGGTCCGTCAATCAGCCCCAGCATTTT. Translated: CASHEPGSVNQPQHF.

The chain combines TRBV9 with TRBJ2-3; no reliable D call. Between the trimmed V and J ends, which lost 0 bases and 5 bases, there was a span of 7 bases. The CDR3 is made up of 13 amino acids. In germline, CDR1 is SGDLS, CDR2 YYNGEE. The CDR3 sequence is CASSVEARDTQYF. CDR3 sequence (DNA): TGTGCCAGCAGCGTAGAGGCAAGAGATACGCAGTATTTT.

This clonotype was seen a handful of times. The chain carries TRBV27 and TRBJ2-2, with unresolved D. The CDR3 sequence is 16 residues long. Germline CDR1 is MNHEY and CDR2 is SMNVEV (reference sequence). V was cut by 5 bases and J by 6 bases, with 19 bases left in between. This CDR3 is CASSHLVGAYSGELFF. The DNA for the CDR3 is TGTGCCAGCAGTCACCTAGTGGGTGCTTACTCCGGGGAGCTGTTTTTT.

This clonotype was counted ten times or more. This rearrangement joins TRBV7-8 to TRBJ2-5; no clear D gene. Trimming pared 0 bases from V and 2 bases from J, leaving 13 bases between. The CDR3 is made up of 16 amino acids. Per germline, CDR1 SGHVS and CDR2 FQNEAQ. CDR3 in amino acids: CASSLAQTFVQETQYF. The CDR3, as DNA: TGTGCCAGCAGCTTAGCTCAGACCTTTGTGCAAGAGACCCAGTACTTC.

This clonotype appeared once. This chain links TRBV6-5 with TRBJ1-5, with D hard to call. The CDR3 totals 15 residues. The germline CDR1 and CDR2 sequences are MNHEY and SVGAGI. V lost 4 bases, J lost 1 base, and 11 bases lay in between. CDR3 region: CASSSRILSNQPQHF. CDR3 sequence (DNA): TGTGCCAGCAGTTCACGTATCCTCAGCAATCAGCCCCAGCATTTT.

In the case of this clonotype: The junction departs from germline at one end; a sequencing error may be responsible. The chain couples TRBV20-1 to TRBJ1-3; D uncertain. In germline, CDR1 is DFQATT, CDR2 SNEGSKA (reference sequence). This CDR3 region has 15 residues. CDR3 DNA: TGCAGTGCCGCCCCGTCCTTGAGTACCGGAAACACCATACATTTT. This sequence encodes CSAAPSLSTGNTIHF.

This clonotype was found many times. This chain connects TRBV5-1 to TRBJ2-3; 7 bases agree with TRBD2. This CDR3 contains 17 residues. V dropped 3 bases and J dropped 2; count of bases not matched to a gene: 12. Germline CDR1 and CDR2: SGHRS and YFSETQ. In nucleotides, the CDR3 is TGCGCCAGCAGCTGGGGGGTAGCGGGTCCTGTCACAGATACGCAGTATTTT. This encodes CASSWGVAGPVTDTQYF. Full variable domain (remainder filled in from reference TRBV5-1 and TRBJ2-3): KAGVTQTPRYLIKTRGQQVTLSCSPISGHRSVSWYQQTPGQGLQFLFEYFSETQRNKGNFPGRFSGRQFSNSRSEMNVSTLELGDSALYLCASSWGVAGPVTDTQYFGPGTRLTVL.

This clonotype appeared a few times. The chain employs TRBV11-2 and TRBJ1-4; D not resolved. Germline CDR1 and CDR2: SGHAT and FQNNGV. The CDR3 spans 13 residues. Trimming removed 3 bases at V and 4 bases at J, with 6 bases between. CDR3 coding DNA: TGTGCCAGCAGCTTGGAGAGTAATGAAAAACTGTTTTTT. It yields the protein CASSLESNEKLFF.

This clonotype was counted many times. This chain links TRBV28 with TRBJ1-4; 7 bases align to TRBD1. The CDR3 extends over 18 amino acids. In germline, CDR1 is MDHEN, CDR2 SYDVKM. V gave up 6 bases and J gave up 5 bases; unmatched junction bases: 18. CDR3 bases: TGTGCCAGCAGGCCCGGGAGGGGTACCGGGACAGAGAATGAAAAACTGTTTTTT. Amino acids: CASRPGRGTGTENEKLFF.

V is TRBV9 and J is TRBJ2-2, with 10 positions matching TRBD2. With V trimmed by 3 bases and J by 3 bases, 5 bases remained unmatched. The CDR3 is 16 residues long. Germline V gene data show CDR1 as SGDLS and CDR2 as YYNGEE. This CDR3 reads CASSARTSGDTGELFF. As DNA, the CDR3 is TGTGCCAGCAGCGCCAGGACTAGCGGCGACACCGGGGAGCTGTTTTTT. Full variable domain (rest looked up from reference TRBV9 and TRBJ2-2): DSGVTQTPKHLITATGQRVTLRCSPRSGDLSVYWYQQSLDQGLQFLIQYYNGEERAKGNILERFSAQQFPDLHSELNLSSLELGDSALYFCASSARTSGDTGELFFGEGSRLTVL.

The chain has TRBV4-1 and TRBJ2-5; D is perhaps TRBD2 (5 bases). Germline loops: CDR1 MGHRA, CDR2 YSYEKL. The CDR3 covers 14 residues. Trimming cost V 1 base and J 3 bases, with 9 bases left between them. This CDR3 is CASSQGPGEETQYF. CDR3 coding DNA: TGCGCCAGCAGCCAAGGTCCCGGGGAAGAGACCCAGTACTTC.

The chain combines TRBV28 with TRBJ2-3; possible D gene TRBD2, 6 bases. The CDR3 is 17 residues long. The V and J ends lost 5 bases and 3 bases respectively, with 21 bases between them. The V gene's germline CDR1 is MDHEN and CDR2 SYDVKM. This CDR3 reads CASSRRRVQGDTDTQYF. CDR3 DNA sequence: TGTGCCAGCAGTAGAAGGAGGGTACAAGGGGATACAGATACGCAGTATTTT.

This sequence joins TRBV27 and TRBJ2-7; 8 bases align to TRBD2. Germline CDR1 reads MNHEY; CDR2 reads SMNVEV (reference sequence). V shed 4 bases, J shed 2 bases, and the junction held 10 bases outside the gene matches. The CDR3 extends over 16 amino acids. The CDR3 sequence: CASSWSSGTLTYEQYF. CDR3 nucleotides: TGTGCCAGCAGTTGGAGTAGCGGGACCCTAACCTACGAGCAGTACTTC.

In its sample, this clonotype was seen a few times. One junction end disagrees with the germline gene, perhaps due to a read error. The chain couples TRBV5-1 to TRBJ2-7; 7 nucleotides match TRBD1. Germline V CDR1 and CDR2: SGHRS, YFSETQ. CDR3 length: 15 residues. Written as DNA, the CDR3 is TGTGCCAGCAGCTGGCGGACAGGCTACTCCTACGAGCAGTACTTC. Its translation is CASSWRTGYSYEQYF.

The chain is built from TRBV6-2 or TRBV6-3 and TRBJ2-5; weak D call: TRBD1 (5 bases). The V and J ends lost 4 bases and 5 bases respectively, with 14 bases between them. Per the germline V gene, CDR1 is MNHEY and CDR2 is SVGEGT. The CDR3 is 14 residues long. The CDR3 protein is CASSFEGVWETQYF. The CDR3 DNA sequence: TGTGCCAGCAGTTTCGAAGGGGTGTGGGAGACCCAGTACTTC.

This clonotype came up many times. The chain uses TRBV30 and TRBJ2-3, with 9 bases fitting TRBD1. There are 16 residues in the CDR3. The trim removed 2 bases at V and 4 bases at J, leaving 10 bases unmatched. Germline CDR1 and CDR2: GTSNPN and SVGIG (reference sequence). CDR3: CAWSWDWDRVADTQYF. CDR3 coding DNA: TGTGCCTGGAGTTGGGATTGGGACAGGGTTGCAGATACGCAGTATTTT. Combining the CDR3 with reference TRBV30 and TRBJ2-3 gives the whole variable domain SQTIHQWPATLVQPVGSPLSLECTVEGTSNPNLYWYRQAAGRGLQLLFYSVGIGQISSEVPQNLSASRPQDRQFILSSKKLLLSDSGFYLCAWSWDWDRVADTQYFGPGTRLTVL.

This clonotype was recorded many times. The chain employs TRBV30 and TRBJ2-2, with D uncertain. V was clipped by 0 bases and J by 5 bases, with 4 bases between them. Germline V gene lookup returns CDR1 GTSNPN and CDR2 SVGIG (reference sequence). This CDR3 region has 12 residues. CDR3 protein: CAWSVSTGELFF. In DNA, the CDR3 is TGTGCCTGGAGTGTTTCTACCGGGGAGCTGTTTTTT.

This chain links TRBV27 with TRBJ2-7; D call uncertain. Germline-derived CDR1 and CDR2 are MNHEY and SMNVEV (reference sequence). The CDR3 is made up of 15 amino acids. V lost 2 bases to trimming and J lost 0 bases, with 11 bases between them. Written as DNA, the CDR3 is TGTGCCAGCAGTTTAAGCCTTGCAGGCTCCTACGAGCAGTACTTC. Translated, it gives CASSLSLAGSYEQYF.

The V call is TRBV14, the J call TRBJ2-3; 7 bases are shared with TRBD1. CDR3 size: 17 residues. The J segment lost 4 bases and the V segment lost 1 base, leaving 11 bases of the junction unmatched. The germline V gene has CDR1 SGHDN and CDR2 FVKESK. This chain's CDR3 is CASSQGPGTVLPDTQYF. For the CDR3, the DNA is TGTGCCAGCAGCCAAGGGCCCGGGACAGTTCTCCCAGATACGCAGTATTTT.

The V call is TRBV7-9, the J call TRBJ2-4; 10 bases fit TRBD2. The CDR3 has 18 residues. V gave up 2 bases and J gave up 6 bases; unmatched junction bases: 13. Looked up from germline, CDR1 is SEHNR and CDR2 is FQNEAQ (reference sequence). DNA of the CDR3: TGTGCCAGCAGCTTAATCCCCAGCGGGAGGGTACGCGGAAACATTCAGTACTTC. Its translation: CASSLIPSGRVRGNIQYF.